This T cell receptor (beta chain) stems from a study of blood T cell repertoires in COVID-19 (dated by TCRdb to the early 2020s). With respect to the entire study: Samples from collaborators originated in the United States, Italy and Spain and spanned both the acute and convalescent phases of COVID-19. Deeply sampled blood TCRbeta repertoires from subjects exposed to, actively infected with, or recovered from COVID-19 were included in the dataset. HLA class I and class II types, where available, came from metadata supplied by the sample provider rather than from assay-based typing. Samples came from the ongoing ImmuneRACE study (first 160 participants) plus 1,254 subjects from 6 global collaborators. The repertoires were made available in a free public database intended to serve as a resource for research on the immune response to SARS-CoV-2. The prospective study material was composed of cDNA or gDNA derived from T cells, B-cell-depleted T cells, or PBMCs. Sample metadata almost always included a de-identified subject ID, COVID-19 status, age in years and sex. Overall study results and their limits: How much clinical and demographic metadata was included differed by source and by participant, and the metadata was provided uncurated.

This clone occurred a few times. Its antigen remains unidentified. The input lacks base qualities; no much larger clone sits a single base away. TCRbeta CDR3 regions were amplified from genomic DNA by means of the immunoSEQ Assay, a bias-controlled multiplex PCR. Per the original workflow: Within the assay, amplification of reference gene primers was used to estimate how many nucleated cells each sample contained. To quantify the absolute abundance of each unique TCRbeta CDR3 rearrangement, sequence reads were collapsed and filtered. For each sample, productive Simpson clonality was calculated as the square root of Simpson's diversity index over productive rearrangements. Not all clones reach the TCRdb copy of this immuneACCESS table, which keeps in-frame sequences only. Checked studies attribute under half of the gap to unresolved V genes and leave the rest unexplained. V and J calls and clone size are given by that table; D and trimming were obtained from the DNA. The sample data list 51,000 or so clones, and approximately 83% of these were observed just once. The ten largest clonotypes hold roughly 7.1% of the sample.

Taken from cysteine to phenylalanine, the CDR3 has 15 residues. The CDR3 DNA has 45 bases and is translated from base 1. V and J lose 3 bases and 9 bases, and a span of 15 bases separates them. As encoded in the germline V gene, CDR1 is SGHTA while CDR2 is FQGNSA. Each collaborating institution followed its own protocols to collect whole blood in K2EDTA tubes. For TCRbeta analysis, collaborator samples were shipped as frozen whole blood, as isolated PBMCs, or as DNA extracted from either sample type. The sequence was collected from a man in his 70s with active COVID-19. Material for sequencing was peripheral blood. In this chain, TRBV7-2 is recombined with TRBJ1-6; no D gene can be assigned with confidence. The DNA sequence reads TGTGCCAGCAGCTTGGGCAGTATTGAGTCTTCACCCCTCCACTTT. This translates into CASSLGSIESSPLHF.